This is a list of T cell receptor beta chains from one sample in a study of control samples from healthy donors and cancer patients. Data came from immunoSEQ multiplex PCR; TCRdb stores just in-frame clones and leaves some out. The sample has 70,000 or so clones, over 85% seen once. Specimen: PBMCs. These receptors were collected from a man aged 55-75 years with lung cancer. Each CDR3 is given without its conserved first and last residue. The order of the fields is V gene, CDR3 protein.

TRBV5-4 ASSWGLEGAETQY
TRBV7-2 ASSSRVGSEQY
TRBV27 ASSLIAGDTEAF
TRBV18 ASSPVVGTNEKLF
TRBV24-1 ATSEGMNTEAF
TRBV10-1 ASSELLAGAGKEQF
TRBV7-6 ASSPGTGRNTGELF
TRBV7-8 ASSLGTADWDEQF
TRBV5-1 ASRIDGTGNNEQF
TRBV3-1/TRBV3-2 ASSQADRYSGNTIY
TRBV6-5 ASRMGNTGELF
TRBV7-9 ASNLDSLSDTQY
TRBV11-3 ATFPPFGRYT
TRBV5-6 ASSLYAGLIYNEQF
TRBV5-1 ASSYQPGQTPPGLSGNTIY
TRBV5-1 ASSVGTGNYEQY
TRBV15 ATSRDVSTRGYT
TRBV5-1 ASSPDRGTYGYT
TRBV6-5 ASSYTGTGYSPLH
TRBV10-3 AISLSGGESTDTQY
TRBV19 ASSILSRGRGPGANVLT
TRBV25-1 AYKVQFTGELF
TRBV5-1 ASSLEGSQPQH
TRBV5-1 ASSLRIGASGGTGELF
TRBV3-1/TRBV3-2 ASSQGGQGYGEQF
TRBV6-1 ASSERLESGYT
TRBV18 ASSPDRAAF
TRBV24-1 ATSDSRAAGELF
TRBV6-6 ASSSTGDYGYT
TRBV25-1 ASSPASGQGHMAEAF
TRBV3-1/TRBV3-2 ASSQTSVLNGYT